The rows below give T cell receptor beta chains drawn from one sample of a study of T-cell memory formation after mild COVID-19. TCRdb called the 5' RACE reads again in MiXCR, with one record for every CDR3 protein. The data contain about 240,000 distinct CDR3 sequences, 8.5% to 9.5% of them singletons. The sample taken for sequencing was PBMCs or a T cell subset sorted from them (not recorded which). The receptor set was obtained from a man between 18 and 29 years old who had mild COVID-19 (a few samples of this study predate the infection). Cell type and time point are not known. Each CDR3 is given with its conserved first and last residue. A D gene is named only where the DNA matches it firmly. A row's size may be missing; if present it is once, few, many or a size class.

J gene: TRBJ2-2; CDR3 length: 15; D gene: TRBD1; V gene: TRBV24-1; clone size: .; CDR3 DNA: TGTGCCACCAGACCGGGACAGGGAAACACCGGGGAGCTGTTTTTT; CDR3 protein: CATRPGQGNTGELFF
J gene: TRBJ2-5; CDR3 length: 15; D gene: .; V gene: TRBV7-2; clone size: many; CDR3 DNA: TGTGCCAGCCTGGACGGCCCCTATCCTCAAGAGACCCAGTACTTC; CDR3 protein: CASLDGPYPQETQYF
J gene: TRBJ1-2; CDR3 length: 15; D gene: .; V gene: TRBV6-6; clone size: few; CDR3 DNA: TGTGCCAGCAGTTCCGACAGGTCGAGAACTTATGGCTACACCTTC; CDR3 protein: CASSSDRSRTYGYTF
J gene: TRBJ2-3; CDR3 length: 13; D gene: TRBD1; V gene: TRBV29-1; clone size: .; CDR3 DNA: TGCAGCGTTGAACAGGGGGCGGCAGATACGCAGTATTTT; CDR3 protein: CSVEQGAADTQYF
J gene: TRBJ2-5; CDR3 length: 13; D gene: TRBD1; V gene: TRBV15; clone size: many; CDR3 DNA: TGTGCCACCAGCAGGACAGGGTGGAGGACCCAGTACTTC; CDR3 protein: CATSRTGWRTQYF
J gene: TRBJ1-6; CDR3 length: 13; D gene: .; V gene: TRBV20-1; clone size: few; CDR3 DNA: TGCAGTGCTAACAGGGATCCAAATTCACCCCTCCACTTT; CDR3 protein: CSANRDPNSPLHF
J gene: TRBJ1-6; CDR3 length: 11; D gene: .; V gene: TRBV29-1; clone size: few; CDR3 DNA: TGCAGCGTTGCTTTAGGTGTTCTCCTCCACTTT; CDR3 protein: CSVALGVLLHF
J gene: TRBJ1-2; CDR3 length: 13; D gene: .; V gene: TRBV6-6; clone size: .; CDR3 DNA: TGTGCCGGGGGAGGAGGGGCTAACTATGGCTACACCTTC; CDR3 protein: CAGGGGANYGYTF
J gene: TRBJ2-2; CDR3 length: 16; D gene: .; V gene: TRBV11-2; clone size: .; CDR3 DNA: TGTGCCAGCAGCTTAGGCAGGGGATACTACACCGGGGAGCTGTTTTTT; CDR3 protein: CASSLGRGYYTGELFF
J gene: TRBJ2-5; CDR3 length: 14; D gene: TRBD2; V gene: TRBV7-3; clone size: few; CDR3 DNA: TGTGCCAGCAGCTTCGGGGGGGCCGGTCAGACCCAGTACTTC; CDR3 protein: CASSFGGAGQTQYF
J gene: TRBJ2-3; CDR3 length: 15; D gene: .; V gene: TRBV6-1; clone size: many; CDR3 DNA: TGTGCCAGCAGTGATACCGGCAGCTTGAGGAATACGCAGTATTTT; CDR3 protein: CASSDTGSLRNTQYF
J gene: TRBJ1-2; CDR3 length: 18; D gene: TRBD1; V gene: TRBV7-3; clone size: few; CDR3 DNA: TGTGCCAGCAGCTTCGTCCCGGGACAGGGAAAACCTAACTATGGCTACACCTTC; CDR3 protein: CASSFVPGQGKPNYGYTF
J gene: TRBJ1-2; CDR3 length: 13; D gene: .; V gene: TRBV6-5; clone size: few; CDR3 DNA: TGTGCCAGCAGTTCGCCCATTACGTATGGCTACACCTTC; CDR3 protein: CASSSPITYGYTF
J gene: TRBJ1-5; CDR3 length: 15; D gene: TRBD1; V gene: TRBV7-2; clone size: .; CDR3 DNA: TGTGCCAGCAGCCAAATGGGACAGGTCAATCAGCCCCAGCATTTT; CDR3 protein: CASSQMGQVNQPQHF
J gene: TRBJ2-3; CDR3 length: 17; D gene: TRBD2; V gene: TRBV27; clone size: many; CDR3 DNA: TGTGCCAGCAGTCCCGTCGGGGGGGGCGGGCCCACAGATACGCAGTATTTT; CDR3 protein: CASSPVGGGGPTDTQYF
J gene: TRBJ2-3; CDR3 length: 14; D gene: TRBD2; V gene: TRBV7-2; clone size: many; CDR3 DNA: TGTGCCAGCAGCTTAGCCAGCGGGGTGGATACGCAGTATTTT; CDR3 protein: CASSLASGVDTQYF
J gene: TRBJ1-1; CDR3 length: 15; D gene: .; V gene: TRBV12-3/TRBV12-4; clone size: many; CDR3 DNA: TGTGCCAGCAGTTTTGGTTCCGGGGTGAACACTGAAGCTTTCTTT; CDR3 protein: CASSFGSGVNTEAFF
J gene: TRBJ2-1; CDR3 length: 14; D gene: .; V gene: TRBV5-1; clone size: few; CDR3 DNA: TGCGCCAGCATGCTACAGGGTCTATACAATGAGCAGTTCTTC; CDR3 protein: CASMLQGLYNEQFF
J gene: TRBJ2-3; CDR3 length: 12; D gene: .; V gene: TRBV7-3; clone size: .; CDR3 DNA: TGTGCCAGCAGCCCCGGGGGTCTTACGCAGTATTTT; CDR3 protein: CASSPGGLTQYF
J gene: TRBJ2-3; CDR3 length: 13; D gene: .; V gene: TRBV20-1; clone size: .; CDR3 DNA: TGCAGTGCTATCGCGGGGAGCACAGATACGCAGTATTTT; CDR3 protein: CSAIAGSTDTQYF
J gene: TRBJ2-3; CDR3 length: 14; D gene: .; V gene: TRBV18; clone size: few; CDR3 DNA: TGTGCCAGCTCACCCCTAGCGAAGACAGATACGCAGTATTTT; CDR3 protein: CASSPLAKTDTQYF
J gene: TRBJ2-5; CDR3 length: 14; D gene: TRBD2; V gene: TRBV5-1; clone size: .; CDR3 DNA: TGCGCCAGCAGCAGCGATAGCGGGCAAGAGACCCAGTACTTC; CDR3 protein: CASSSDSGQETQYF
J gene: TRBJ2-7; CDR3 length: 15; D gene: .; V gene: TRBV4-1; clone size: few; CDR3 DNA: TGCGCCAGCAGCCAAGATTGGCCATTCTCCTACGAGCAGTACTTC; CDR3 protein: CASSQDWPFSYEQYF
J gene: TRBJ2-7; CDR3 length: 16; D gene: .; V gene: TRBV4-3; clone size: few; CDR3 DNA: TGCGCCAGCAGCCAAGATAGTGGGGGGTCCCTCTACGAGCAGTACTTC; CDR3 protein: CASSQDSGGSLYEQYF
J gene: TRBJ2-2; CDR3 length: 12; D gene: TRBD1; V gene: TRBV28; clone size: .; CDR3 DNA: TGTGCCAGCAGTTTGGCAGGGGGCTTGCTGTTTTTT; CDR3 protein: CASSLAGGLLFF
J gene: TRBJ2-4; CDR3 length: 14; D gene: .; V gene: TRBV18; clone size: few; CDR3 DNA: TGTGCCAGCTCTGCCGGGACAAGGGGCAACATTCAGTACTTC; CDR3 protein: CASSAGTRGNIQYF
J gene: TRBJ2-7; CDR3 length: 14; D gene: TRBD1; V gene: TRBV20-1; clone size: .; CDR3 DNA: TGCAGTGCTAGCGGGACAGGGGTGGACGGCGAGCAGTACTTC; CDR3 protein: CSASGTGVDGEQYF
J gene: TRBJ2-5; CDR3 length: 14; D gene: .; V gene: TRBV11-1; clone size: few; CDR3 DNA: TGTGCCAGCAGCCGGGACGGACTCCAAGAGACCCAGTACTTC; CDR3 protein: CASSRDGLQETQYF
J gene: TRBJ2-5; CDR3 length: 16; D gene: TRBD2; V gene: TRBV4-1; clone size: .; CDR3 DNA: TGCGCCAGCAGCCAAGATCAGCGGGGGGGCTGGGAGACCCAGTACTTC; CDR3 protein: CASSQDQRGGWETQYF
J gene: TRBJ1-2; CDR3 length: 13; D gene: .; V gene: TRBV2; clone size: .; CDR3 DNA: TGTGCCAGCGGATACAGACAGAACTATGGCTACACCTTC; CDR3 protein: CASGYRQNYGYTF
J gene: TRBJ2-2; CDR3 length: 15; D gene: TRBD1; V gene: TRBV5-1; clone size: many; CDR3 DNA: TGCGCCAGCAGCGAGGGACAGGGGGTTGCCGGGGAGCTGTTTTTT; CDR3 protein: CASSEGQGVAGELFF
J gene: TRBJ2-7; CDR3 length: 17; D gene: TRBD1; V gene: TRBV7-9; clone size: .; CDR3 DNA: TGTGCCAGCAGCTTGACCTCCGGGACAGACAATCCTAGAGAGCAGTACTTC; CDR3 protein: CASSLTSGTDNPREQYF